The 5 T cell receptor beta chains listed next were all sequenced from one sample in a study of blood T cell repertoires in COVID-19. Using immunoSEQ multiplex PCR, the repertoire was profiled, and TCRdb retains in-frame clones only, with some absent. The sample consists of about 120,000 clones, roughly three quarters of them appearing once. The sample taken for sequencing was peripheral blood. Receptors originate from a human donor in a cohort sampled during active COVID-19.

V gene TRBV10-3 combines with J gene TRBJ1-3, with D hard to call. Germline V gives CDR1 ENHRY, CDR2 SYGVKD. The CDR3 contains 14 residues. V dropped 3 bases and J dropped 0 bases, with 6 bases sitting between them. CDR3 sequence: CAISDSVSGNTIYF. The CDR3 nucleotides are TGTGCCATCAGTGACAGTGTCTCTGGAAACACCATATATTTT.

This chain connects TRBV2 to TRBJ2-7; weak D call: TRBD1 (6 bases). The ends were cut back, 6 bases at V and 3 bases at J, with 6 bases in the middle. Germline-derived CDR1 and CDR2 are SNHLY and FYNNEI. This CDR3 contains 11 residues. CDR3 in amino acids: CASRGGYEQYF. The CDR3 DNA reads TGTGCCAGCAGAGGGGGCTACGAGCAGTACTTC.

V usage is TRBV5-5 and J usage is TRBJ2-7, with 9 bases lining up with TRBD2. V dropped 3 bases and J dropped 3; count of bases not matched to a gene: 7. Germline lookup yields CDR1 SGHKS and CDR2 YYEKEE (reference sequence). The CDR3 is 15 residues long. The CDR3 nucleotides read TGTGCCAGCAGCTCCAATAGCGGGAGAAGCTACGAGCAGTACTTC. Residues: CASSSNSGRSYEQYF.

The chain employs TRBV5-1 and TRBJ2-7, with 11 bases that match TRBD2. J gave up 3 bases and V 0 bases, and 2 bases lay outside the gene matches. Germline loops: CDR1 SGHRS, CDR2 YFSETQ. This CDR3 has 15 amino acids. Written as DNA, the CDR3 is TGCGCCAGCAGCTTGGCAGGGACTAGCGGCTACGAGCAGTACTTC. Translation: CASSLAGTSGYEQYF.

The V call is TRBV6-5, the J call TRBJ1-2; no clear D gene. This CDR3 has 15 residues. CDR1 is MNHEY and CDR2 is SVGAGI in the germline V gene. With 4 bases removed from V and 0 bases from J, the gap between germline ends came to 12 bases. The chain's CDR3 is CASSSPGIANYGYTF. DNA for the CDR3: TGTGCCAGCAGTTCTCCAGGTATAGCTAACTATGGCTACACCTTC.